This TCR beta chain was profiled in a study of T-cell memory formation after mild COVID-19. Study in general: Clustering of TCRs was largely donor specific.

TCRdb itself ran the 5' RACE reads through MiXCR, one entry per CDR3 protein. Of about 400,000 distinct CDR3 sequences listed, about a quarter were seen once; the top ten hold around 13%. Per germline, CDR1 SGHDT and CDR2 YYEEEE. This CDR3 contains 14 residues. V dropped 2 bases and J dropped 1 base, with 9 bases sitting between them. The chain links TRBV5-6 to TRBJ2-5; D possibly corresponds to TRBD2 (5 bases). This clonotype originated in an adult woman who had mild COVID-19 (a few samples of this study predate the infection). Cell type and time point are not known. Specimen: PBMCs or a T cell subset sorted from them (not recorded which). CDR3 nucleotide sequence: TGTGCCAGCAGCTTACCGAGCGGCCAAGAGACCCAGTACTTC. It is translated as CASSLPSGQETQYF. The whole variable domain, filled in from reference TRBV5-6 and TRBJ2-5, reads DAGVTQSPTHLIKTRGQQVTLRCSPKSGHDTVSWYQQALGQGPQFIFQYYEEEERQRGNFPDRFSGHQFPNYSSELNVNALLLGDSALYLCASSLPSGQETQYFGPGTRLLVL.